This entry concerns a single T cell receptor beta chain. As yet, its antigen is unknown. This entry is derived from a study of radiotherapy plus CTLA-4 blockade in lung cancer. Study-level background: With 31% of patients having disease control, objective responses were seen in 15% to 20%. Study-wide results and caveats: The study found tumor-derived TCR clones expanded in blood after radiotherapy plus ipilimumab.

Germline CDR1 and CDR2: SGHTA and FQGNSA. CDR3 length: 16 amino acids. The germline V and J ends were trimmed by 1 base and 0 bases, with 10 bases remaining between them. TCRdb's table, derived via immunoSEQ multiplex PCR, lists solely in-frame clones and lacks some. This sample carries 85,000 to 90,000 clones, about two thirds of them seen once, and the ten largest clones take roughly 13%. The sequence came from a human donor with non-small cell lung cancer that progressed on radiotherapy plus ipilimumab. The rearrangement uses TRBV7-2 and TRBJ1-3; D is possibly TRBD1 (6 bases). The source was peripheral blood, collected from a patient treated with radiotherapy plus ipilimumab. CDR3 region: CASSLGDTDSGNTIYF. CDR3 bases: TGTGCCAGCAGCTTAGGGGACACTGACTCTGGAAACACCATATATTTT. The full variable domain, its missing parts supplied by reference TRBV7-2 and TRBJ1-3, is GAGVSQSPSNKVTEKGKDVELRCDPISGHTALYWYRQSLGQGLEFLIYFQGNSAPDKSGLPSDRFSAERTGGSVSTLTIQRTQQEDSAVYLCASSLGDTDSGNTIYFGEGSWLTVV.